This passage covers 20 T cell receptor beta chains from one sample sequenced in a study of identical twins. TCRdb re-called the 5' RACE reads with MiXCR, one entry per CDR3 protein. The sample lists 500,000 or so distinct CDR3 sequences, 13% to 15% occurring once. The sample was also reused in another study, on yellow fever vaccine responses in identical twins.

Source material: CD4+ T cells sorted from blood. The receptor set was obtained from a woman aged 18-30 years in good health.

This clonotype was found many times. The chain combines TRBV7-9 with TRBJ2-1; 9 bases fit TRBD2. The germline gives CDR1 SEHNR, CDR2 FQNEAQ (reference sequence). The CDR3 length is 14 residues. With 4 bases clipped from V and 2 bases from J, the junction kept 0 bases outside the gene matches. The CDR3 here is CASSWTSAYNEQFF. CDR3 DNA sequence: TGTGCCAGCAGCTGGACTAGCGCCTACAATGAGCAGTTCTTC.

The J gene is TRBJ2-5, the V gene TRBV20-1; D not resolved. Germline-derived CDR1 and CDR2 are DFQATT and SNEGSKA (reference sequence). The CDR3 loop spans 14 amino acids. The V end lost 6 bases, the J end lost 2 bases, and 16 bases lay between the germline ends. CDR3 DNA: TGCAGTGCACCCGCCGACGCGTTACAAGAGACCCAGTACTTC. Residues: CSAPADALQETQYF.

There are a few counts of this clonotype. The chain links TRBV7-8 to TRBJ2-3, with 9 bases matching TRBD2. Germline loops: CDR1 SGHVS, CDR2 FQNEAQ. J was trimmed by 4 bases and V by 2 bases; bases with no gene match: 4. The CDR3 is 15 residues long. Here the CDR3 DNA reads TGTGCCAGCAGCTTAAATAGCGGGAGTGCAGATACGCAGTATTTT. Its protein product is CASSLNSGSADTQYF.

This clonotype was picked up a small number of times. The chain recombines TRBV7-9 with TRBJ1-1; the D gene is possibly TRBD1 (5 bases). Germline CDR1 SEHNR, CDR2 FQNEAQ (reference sequence). The V and J ends lost 2 bases and 2 bases respectively, with 9 bases between them. This CDR3 has 14 amino acids. The CDR3 spells CASSLSWGNTEAFF. In nucleotides, the CDR3 is TGTGCCAGCAGCTTATCGTGGGGCAACACTGAAGCTTTCTTT. Using reference TRBV7-9 and TRBJ1-1 for the parts outside the CDR3, the full variable domain is DTGVSQNPRHKITKRGQNVTFRCDPISEHNRLYWYRQTLGQGPEFLTYFQNEAQLEKSRLLSDRFSAERPKGSFSTLEIQRTEQGDSAMYLCASSLSWGNTEAFFGQGTRLTVV.

This clonotype was counted at least ten times. The chain employs TRBV29-1 and TRBJ2-1, with a possible D match to TRBD1 (6 bases). Trimming shortened V by 6 bases and J by 12 bases, and 15 bases separated the two germline ends. This CDR3 contains 11 residues. Germline lookup yields CDR1 SQVTM and CDR2 ANQGSEA. CDR3 sequence: CSVRGGIGQFF. CDR3 sequence (DNA): TGCAGCGTAAGAGGGGGTATAGGGCAGTTCTTC.

In its sample, this clonotype was seen a few times. The chain uses TRBV12-3 or TRBV12-4 and TRBJ1-5; 11 bases map to TRBD1. This CDR3 is built from 17 residues. With 6 bases clipped from V and 1 base from J, the junction kept 8 bases outside the gene matches. CDR3 nucleotide sequence: TGTGCCAGCAGCCCAGGGACAGGGGGAATCAGCAATCAGCCCCAGCATTTT. This codes for CASSPGTGGISNQPQHF.

This clonotype was counted between two and nine times. The chain joins TRBV7-2 to TRBJ2-7; the D is unclear. This CDR3 region has 13 residues. V was clipped by 5 bases and J by 2 bases, with 10 bases between them. CDR1 is SGHTA, CDR2 FQGNSA, per germline. CDR3 bases: TGTGCCAGCAGCCCAAGCCAGGCCTACGAGCAGTACTTC. Encoded protein: CASSPSQAYEQYF.

This clonotype was detected a few times. This rearrangement joins TRBV20-1 to TRBJ2-1, with D possibly matching TRBD1 (6 bases). CDR3 length equals 11 residues. V lost 3 bases and J lost 9, with 9 bases in between. CDR1 is DFQATT, CDR2 SNEGSKA, per germline (reference sequence). The CDR3: CSASGQPEQFF. DNA of the CDR3: TGCAGTGCTAGTGGACAGCCTGAGCAGTTCTTC.

As DNA, the CDR3 is TGTGCCAGCAGCAAAGATCCTTGTGGACACAGAATAGGGGAGCTGTTTTTT. Encoded protein: CASSKDPCGHRIGELFF. The chain combines TRBV21-1 with TRBJ2-2; the D call TRBD1 from the table was never checked on the DNA. TRBV21-1 is assigned pseudogene status. This CDR3 spans 17 amino acids.

The V gene is TRBV4-1, the J gene TRBJ2-2; no firm D call. Germline V lookup: CDR1 MGHRA, CDR2 YSYEKL. The V and J ends lost 1 base and 4 bases respectively, with 13 bases between them. The CDR3 consists of 16 residues. The CDR3 region has the DNA TGCGCCAGCAGCCAAGTCAAGGGCTTAGGCACCGGGGAGCTGTTTTTT. It specifies CASSQVKGLGTGELFF.

The chain recombines TRBV7-8 with TRBJ2-1; TRBD2 matches 14 bases. Looked up from germline, CDR1 is SGHVS and CDR2 is FQNEAQ. The V and J ends lost 5 bases and 0 bases, in that order; junction bases with no gene match: 9. CDR3 size: 19 residues. The CDR3 sequence is CASSPSRLAGGSSYNEQFF. CDR3 DNA sequence: TGTGCCAGCAGCCCCAGCCGACTAGCGGGAGGGAGCTCCTACAATGAGCAGTTCTTC.

The chain recombines TRBV5-1 with TRBJ2-6; a possible D gene is TRBD1 (5 bases). Trimming pared 3 bases from V and 0 bases from J, leaving 10 bases between. From germline, CDR1 is SGHRS and CDR2 YFSETQ. This CDR3 has 16 amino acids. In DNA, the CDR3 is TGCGCCAGCAGCTGGAGACAGCGCTCTGGGGCCAACGTCCTGACTTTC. It specifies CASSWRQRSGANVLTF.

This clonotype was detected only a few times. The chain links TRBV3-1 to TRBJ2-1; D gene uncertain. Germline CDR1 and CDR2: LGHDT and YNNKEL (reference sequence). The V end lost 3 bases, the J end lost 5 bases, and 8 bases lay between the germline ends. This CDR3 comprises 13 residues. The CDR3 DNA is TGTGCCAGCAGCCATTTGGGAAACAATGAGCAGTTCTTC. Residues: CASSHLGNNEQFF.

V gene TRBV18 combines with J gene TRBJ2-5; D is possibly TRBD1 (5 bases). The germline V gene has CDR1 KGHSH and CDR2 LQKENI. The V end was cut by 1 base, the J end by 2 bases, with 11 bases between. The CDR3 is made up of 15 amino acids. The CDR3 region has the DNA TGTGCCAGCTCACCACAATCGACAGCACAAGAGACCCAGTACTTC. Translating it yields CASSPQSTAQETQYF. Full variable domain (missing parts from reference TRBV18 and TRBJ2-5): NAGVMQNPRHLVRRRGQEARLRCSPMKGHSHVYWYRQLPEEGLKFMVYLQKENIIDESGMPKERFSAEFPKEGPSILRIQQVVRGDSAAYFCASSPQSTAQETQYFGPGTRLLVL.

V usage is TRBV12-3 or TRBV12-4 and J usage is TRBJ2-1, with D maybe TRBD2 (5 bases). V shed 3 bases and J shed 0 bases, with 15 bases lying between them. This CDR3 contains 17 residues. CDR3 DNA sequence: TGTGCCAGCAGTTTGAGACTATCGACGAGCTCCTACAATGAGCAGTTCTTC. Amino acid sequence: CASSLRLSTSSYNEQFF.

This clonotype came up many times. An end of the junction does not agree with germline; a read error may underlie this. The chain uses TRBV7-9 and TRBJ2-1; 7 bases line up with TRBD1. The CDR3 consists of 12 residues. Germline lookup yields CDR1 SEHNR and CDR2 FQNEAQ (reference sequence). The CDR3 region has the DNA TGTGCCAGCTCTCTCCGTCCCCAGGGGGACATCTTC. Its translation is CASSLRPQGDIF.

The table lists this clonotype with a few counts. The chain combines TRBV5-1 with TRBJ2-1; D is possibly TRBD2 (7 bases). The CDR3 is 19 residues long. Germline V lookup: CDR1 SGHRS, CDR2 YFSETQ. Trimming pared 5 bases from V and 0 bases from J, leaving 24 bases between. For the CDR3, the DNA is TGCGCCAGCAGTAAGTCCTTAACGGGGGGCACGAGCTCCTACAATGAGCAGTTCTTC. Amino acids: CASSKSLTGGTSSYNEQFF.

The chain is built from TRBV27 and TRBJ1-5, with TRBD1 matching 7 bases. The germline V gene encodes CDR1 MNHEY and CDR2 SMNVEV (reference sequence). V shed 0 bases and J 0 bases; nucleotides not matched to a gene: 8. This CDR3 has 18 residues. CDR3 residues: CASSLSRGTVSSNQPQHF. The CDR3, as DNA: TGTGCCAGCAGTTTATCGCGGGGGACAGTCAGTAGCAATCAGCCCCAGCATTTT.

V and J are TRBV19 and TRBJ1-1; D gene uncertain. Per germline, CDR1 LNHDA and CDR2 SQIVND (reference sequence). The CDR3 length is 12 residues. V lost 6 bases and J lost 8, with 13 bases in between. This CDR3 reads CASSAPGAEAFF. Here the CDR3 DNA reads TGTGCCAGTAGCGCTCCGGGAGCCGAAGCTTTCTTT.

The rearrangement links TRBV7-1 to TRBJ2-4, with TRBD2 matching over 9 bases. TRBV7-1 is labeled an ORF, and its function is uncertain. V lost 5 bases to trimming and J lost 0 bases; unmatched junction nucleotides: 20. The CDR3 runs 21 residues. CDR3 in amino acids: CASSVSNYSLAGLLAKNIQYF. CDR3 coding DNA: TGTGCCAGCAGCGTCAGCAACTATTCACTAGCGGGCCTACTAGCCAAAAACATTCAGTACTTC.